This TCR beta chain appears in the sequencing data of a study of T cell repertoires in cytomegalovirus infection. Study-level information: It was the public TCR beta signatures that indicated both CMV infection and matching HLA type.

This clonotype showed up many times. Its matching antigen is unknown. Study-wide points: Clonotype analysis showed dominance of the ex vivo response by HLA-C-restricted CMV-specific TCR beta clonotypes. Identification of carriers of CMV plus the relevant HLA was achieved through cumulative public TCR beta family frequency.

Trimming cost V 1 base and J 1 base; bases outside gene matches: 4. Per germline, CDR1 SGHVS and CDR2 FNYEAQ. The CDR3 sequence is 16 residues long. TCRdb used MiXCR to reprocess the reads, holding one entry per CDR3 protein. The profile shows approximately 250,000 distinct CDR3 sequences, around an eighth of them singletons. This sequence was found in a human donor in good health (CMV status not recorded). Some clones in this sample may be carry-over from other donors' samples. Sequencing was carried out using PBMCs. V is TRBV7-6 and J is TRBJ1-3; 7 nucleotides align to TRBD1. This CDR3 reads CASSLGGGISGNTIYF. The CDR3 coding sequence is TGTGCCAGCAGCTTAGGAGGGGGCATATCTGGAAACACCATATATTTT.